Listed below are T cell receptor beta chains from one sample, sequenced in a study of CD8 T cells in cerebrospinal fluid in Alzheimer's disease. TCRdb reprocessed the 10x single-cell sequencing reads and reports one entry per CDR3 protein, with no DNA. The table counts about 1,600 distinct CDR3 sequences; 10% lies in the top ten. The sample taken for sequencing was cerebrospinal fluid. All receptors come from a human donor in good health. Each CDR3 is given with its conserved first and last residue. The size field is filled for only some rows; it gives once, few, many or a size class.

v_call	clone_size	j_call	cdr3_aa
TRBV12-3/TRBV12-4	medium-sized	TRBJ2-3	CASSPLRGDTQYF
TRBV12-3/TRBV12-4	medium-sized	TRBJ2-7	CASSLVGGLGEQYF
TRBV10-3	medium-sized	TRBJ2-3	CAISESASTDTQYF
TRBV4-2	medium-sized	TRBJ1-1	CASSQGRRAFF
TRBV4-3	medium-sized	TRBJ2-2	CASSQGLTTGNTGELFF
TRBV18	medium-sized	TRBJ1-5	CASSPAPTGNQPQHF
TRBV13	medium-sized	TRBJ2-2	CASNGVTGELFF
TRBV4-3	medium-sized	TRBJ2-7	CASSRAQGSYEQYF
TRBV3-1	medium-sized	TRBJ2-7	CASSQDQGQGKYEQYF
TRBV18	medium-sized	TRBJ1-3	CASSPLGLTGSIRKDTIYF
TRBV20-1	large	TRBJ2-5	CSARRPLAGDQETQYF
TRBV20-1	medium-sized	TRBJ1-2	CSGQDSYGYTF
TRBV12-3/TRBV12-4	medium-sized	TRBJ1-5	CASSFGRTGLQPQHF
TRBV13	medium-sized	TRBJ2-2	CASSLNGEWTGELFF
TRBV20-1	medium-sized	TRBJ2-1	CSARDQGLLQFF
TRBV28	medium-sized	TRBJ2-1	CASKDISRGNEQFF
TRBV7-3	medium-sized	TRBJ2-2	CASSLQGTNTGELFF
TRBV10-3	medium-sized	TRBJ2-5	CAISAGTRRETQYF
TRBV20-1	-	TRBJ2-5	CSAREGAGPETQYF
TRBV6-6	medium-sized	TRBJ1-1	CASSSPDRGNTEAFF
TRBV19	medium-sized	TRBJ2-7	CASSIRQNQQYEQYF
TRBV10-3	large	TRBJ1-4	CAMPSGTGDEKLFF
TRBV7-9	medium-sized	TRBJ2-3	CASTWVDTQYF
TRBV9	-	TRBJ2-3	CASSGTSGGFFTDTQYF
TRBV19	medium-sized	TRBJ2-2	CASSMQASVNTGELFF
TRBV7-9	medium-sized	TRBJ2-7	CASSLGGTSAFSSYEQYF
TRBV18	medium-sized	TRBJ1-5	CASSPIAGGMGMTDQPQHF
TRBV20-1	medium-sized	TRBJ2-2	CSASRDRAGGELFF
TRBV28	medium-sized	TRBJ2-2	CASSLTGGPGELFF
TRBV19	medium-sized	TRBJ2-7	CASSIAQGREQYF
TRBV6-6	medium-sized	TRBJ2-1	CASSYPSGGTQFF
TRBV20-1	-	TRBJ2-1	CSATVGTSGSYNEQFF
TRBV5-1	medium-sized	TRBJ2-3	CASSLSGGPTDTQYF
TRBV12-3/TRBV12-4	medium-sized	TRBJ1-1	CASSDGGYSTEAFF
TRBV2	medium-sized	TRBJ2-5	CASSSPQGAQYF
TRBV28	large	TRBJ1-5	CASRLLGGQPQHF
TRBV4-3	medium-sized	TRBJ2-7	CASSQDWPGEQYF
TRBV20-1	medium-sized	TRBJ1-6	CSARVGGNNSPLHF
TRBV20-1	medium-sized	TRBJ1-5	CSAYAPDSNQPQHF
TRBV5-4	-	TRBJ2-3	CASSLVPGRESTDTQYF